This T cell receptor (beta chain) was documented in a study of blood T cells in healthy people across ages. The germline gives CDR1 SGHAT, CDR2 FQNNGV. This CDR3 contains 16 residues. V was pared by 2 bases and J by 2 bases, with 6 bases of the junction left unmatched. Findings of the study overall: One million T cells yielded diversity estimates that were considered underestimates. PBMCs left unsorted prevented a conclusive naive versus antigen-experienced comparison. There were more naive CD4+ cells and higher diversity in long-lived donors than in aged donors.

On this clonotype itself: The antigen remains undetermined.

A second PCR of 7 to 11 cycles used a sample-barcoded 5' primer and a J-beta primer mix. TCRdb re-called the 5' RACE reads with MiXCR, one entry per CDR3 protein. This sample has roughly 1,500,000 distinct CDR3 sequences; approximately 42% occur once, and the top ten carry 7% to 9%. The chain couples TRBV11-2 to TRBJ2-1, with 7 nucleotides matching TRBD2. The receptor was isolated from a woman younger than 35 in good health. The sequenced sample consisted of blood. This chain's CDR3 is CASSLLRGTTYNEQFF. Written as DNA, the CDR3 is TGTGCCAGCAGCTTACTTCGGGGGACTACCTACAATGAGCAGTTCTTC.